One sample yielded the 24 T cell receptor beta chains listed below, sequenced in a study of blood T cell repertoires in COVID-19. Profiling relied on immunoSEQ multiplex PCR, and the TCRdb table lists in-frame clones only, not all of them. Among 200,000 to 250,000 clones listed, roughly 76% were seen once. Sequencing was performed on peripheral blood. The receptors here all came from a woman over 75 with COVID-19, enrolled during active disease.

The J gene is TRBJ1-1, the V gene TRBV7-6; D not certain. The CDR3 loop spans 11 amino acids. The V end lost 10 bases, the J end lost 1 base, and 7 bases lay between the germline ends. CDR1 and CDR2 (germline): SGHVS, FNYEAQ. The CDR3 loop reads CATAENTEAFF. The CDR3, as DNA: TGTGCCACGGCGGAGAACACTGAAGCTTTCTTT. The entire variable domain, with the rest obtained from reference TRBV7-6 and TRBJ1-1, is as follows: GAGVSQSPRYKVTKRGQDVALRCDPISGHVSLYWYRQALGQGPEFLTYFNYEAQQDKSGLPNDRFSAERPEGSISTLTIQRTEQRDSAMYRCATAENTEAFFGQGTRLTVV.

V is TRBV10-3 and J is TRBJ1-1; 8 nucleotides match TRBD1. Germline V gene sequence: CDR1 ENHRY, CDR2 SYGVKD. The CDR3 consists of 15 residues. V was pared by 2 bases and J by 1 base, with 3 bases of the junction left unmatched. The CDR3, as DNA: TGTGCCATCAGTGAGCCTGGACAGGGGAACACTGAAGCTTTCTTT. Amino acid sequence: CAISEPGQGNTEAFF.

The genes are TRBV27 and TRBJ1-2; D is possibly TRBD1 (5 bases). Germline V gene lookup returns CDR1 MNHEY and CDR2 SMNVEV (reference sequence). Trimming took 6 bases from V and 7 from J, leaving 21 bases between them. CDR3 length: 15 amino acids. The CDR3 DNA reads TGTGCCAGCAGAAAAATCGGAGGGACGGGGGTTGGCTACACCTTC. Protein: CASRKIGGTGVGYTF.

J is TRBJ2-5 and V is TRBV19; TRBD2 is a possible D gene (6 bases). The CDR3 is made up of 17 amino acids. CDR1 is LNHDA, CDR2 SQIVND, per germline (reference sequence). Trimming took off 1 base at V and 3 bases at J, with 18 bases between the two ends. As DNA, the CDR3 is TGTGCCAGTAGTATAGGCGCGCGGAGCGGGCAAGAAGAGACCCAGTACTTC. The encoded protein is CASSIGARSGQEETQYF.

The chain is built from TRBV11-2 and TRBJ2-5; weak D call: TRBD1 (6 bases). The CDR3 is made up of 12 amino acids. V was pared by 5 bases and J by 9 bases, with 13 bases between. Germline CDR1 reads SGHAT; CDR2 reads FQNNGV. The CDR3 DNA sequence: TGTGCCAGCAGCATCAAACCAGGGGCCCAGTACTTC. Amino acids: CASSIKPGAQYF.

The chain uses TRBV9 and TRBJ2-1; D is possibly TRBD2 (5 bases). The ends were cut back, 3 bases at V and 7 bases at J, with 17 bases in the middle. Looked up from germline, CDR1 is SGDLS and CDR2 is YYNGEE. The CDR3 is made up of 15 amino acids. CDR3 loop: CASSGEGRSSNEQFF. For the CDR3, the DNA is TGTGCCAGCAGCGGCGAGGGTCGAAGTTCTAATGAGCAGTTCTTC.

CDR3: CASGLTGFYGYTF. CDR3 sequence (DNA): TGTGCCAGCGGATTGACAGGGTTCTATGGCTACACCTTC. The chain couples TRBV5-4 to TRBJ1-2; 7 bases are a match to TRBD1. The CDR3 is 13 residues long. CDR1 is SGHNT, CDR2 YYREEE, per germline (reference sequence). V lost 7 bases and J lost 4; bases outside the gene matches: 7.

The chain joins TRBV7-8 to TRBJ1-6; D may be TRBD1 (5 bases). V was clipped by 1 base and J by 12 bases, with 10 bases between them. The CDR3 runs 13 residues. Germline CDR1 SGHVS, CDR2 FQNEAQ. The CDR3 DNA reads as TGTGCCAGCAGCTTAGGACAGTCACAACCCCTCCACTTT. Protein product: CASSLGQSQPLHF. The complete variable domain, with remaining parts taken from reference TRBV7-8 and TRBJ1-6, reads GAGVSQSPRYKVAKRGQDVALRCDPISGHVSLFWYQQALGQGPEFLTYFQNEAQLDKSGLPSDRFFAERPEGSVSTLKIQRTQQEDSAVYLCASSLGQSQPLHFGNGTRLTVT.

On this clone itself: Possible read error: a much larger clone is one base away. J is TRBJ1-1 and V is TRBV3-1 (or the pseudogene TRBV3-2); 7 bases agree with TRBD1. This CDR3 is 13 amino acids long. Germline-derived CDR1 and CDR2 are LGHDT and YNNKEL (reference sequence). V lost 10 bases and J lost 0; bases outside the gene matches: 5. The CDR3 sequence is CATTTGLNTEAFF. The CDR3 DNA is TGTGCCACCACGACAGGGCTGAACACTGAAGCTTTCTTT.

The rearrangement uses TRBV19 and TRBJ1-2; tentative D call: TRBD1 (6 bases). The CDR3 consists of 16 residues. The V gene lost 6 bases and the J gene lost 8 bases, with 25 bases spanning the gap. CDR1 is LNHDA, CDR2 SQIVND, per germline (reference sequence). The chain's CDR3 is CASSDLQYTGLRGYTF. CDR3 coding DNA: TGTGCCAGTAGCGATCTTCAATACACAGGGCTGAGGGGCTACACCTTC. The variable domain in full, with the rest retrieved from reference TRBV19 and TRBJ1-2, is DGGITQSPKYLFRKEGQNVTLSCEQNLNHDAMYWYRQDPGQGLRLIYYSQIVNDFQKGDIAEGYSVSREKKESFPLTVTSAQKNPTAFYLCASSDLQYTGLRGYTFGSGTRLTVV.

J is TRBJ2-2 and V is TRBV7-2; 13 bases map to TRBD2. Trimming removed 6 bases from V and 7 bases from J; junction bases left unmatched: 8. CDR1 is SGHTA, CDR2 FQGNSA, per germline. The CDR3 totals 16 residues. The CDR3 coding sequence is TGTGCCAGCAGACCAACTAGCGGGAGGGCCATCGGGGAGCTGTTTTTT. This translates into CASRPTSGRAIGELFF.

This clone was counted only a few times. V gene TRBV9 combines with J gene TRBJ2-3, with 8 bases matching TRBD2. Germline V gene sequence: CDR1 SGDLS, CDR2 YYNGEE. V lost 7 bases to trimming and J lost 4 bases; unmatched junction nucleotides: 11. The CDR3 totals 15 residues. The CDR3 DNA reads as TGTGCCAGCGGGGGGAGCGGGAGTTGGGCAGATACGCAGTATTTT. Its translation: CASGGSGSWADTQYF.

The rearrangement joins TRBV5-1 to TRBJ1-2, with D maybe TRBD1 (5 bases). Per germline, CDR1 SGHRS and CDR2 YFSETQ. Trimming pared 1 base from V and 7 bases from J, leaving 17 bases between. CDR3 length equals 15 residues. CDR3: CASSLLNWAGLGYTF. The CDR3 DNA reads as TGCGCCAGCAGCTTGTTAAATTGGGCAGGGCTTGGCTACACCTTC.

The chain links TRBV6-2 or TRBV6-3 to TRBJ2-7; 9 bases align to TRBD1. The V gene end was trimmed by 6 bases and the J gene end by 5 bases; junction bases not matched to a gene: 26. Germline CDR1 MNHEY, CDR2 SVGEGT. The CDR3 runs to 20 residues. CDR3 loop: CASSANRDRDRGLVFHEQYF. The CDR3 nucleotides read TGTGCCAGCAGCGCGAACCGGGACAGGGATCGCGGACTAGTTTTCCACGAGCAGTACTTC.

This clone was counted a single time. V is TRBV5-4 and J is TRBJ2-5; 9 bases map to TRBD2. Germline CDR1 is SGHNT and CDR2 is YYREEE (reference sequence). J was trimmed by 5 bases and V by 6 bases; bases with no gene match: 8. The CDR3 is 14 amino acids. Here the CDR3 DNA reads TGTGCCAGCACCCCAAGCGGGGGGCTGGAGACCCAGTACTTC. Translating gives CASTPSGGLETQYF.

This clone was seen a single time. The gene calls are TRBV6-5 and TRBJ2-2; 10 bases map to TRBD1. The CDR3 extends over 15 amino acids. The V gene's germline CDR1 is MNHEY and CDR2 SVGAGI. V lost 6 bases, J lost 1 base, and 2 bases stayed unmatched. The CDR3, as DNA: TGTGCCAGCAGGGGGGACAGGGGGAACACCGGGGAGCTGTTTTTT. It yields the protein CASRGDRGNTGELFF.

This clone was picked up one time. This rearrangement joins TRBV5-1 to TRBJ1-1, with a weak D call TRBD1 (5 bases). Germline CDR1 is SGHRS and CDR2 is YFSETQ. The CDR3 contains 15 residues. V was shortened by 2 bases and J by 2 bases, with 13 bases between the two germline ends. CDR3 bases: TGCGCCAGCAGCTTTGAGGGGACTTTTAACACTGAAGCTTTCTTT. It specifies CASSFEGTFNTEAFF. Looking up the rest from reference TRBV5-1 and TRBJ1-1 gives the full variable domain: KAGVTQTPRYLIKTRGQQVTLSCSPISGHRSVSWYQQTPGQGLQFLFEYFSETQRNKGNFPGRFSGRQFSNSRSEMNVSTLELGDSALYLCASSFEGTFNTEAFFGQGTRLTVV.

J is TRBJ1-5 and V is TRBV2; D not certain. With 2 bases removed from V and 6 bases from J, the gap between germline ends came to 8 bases. Germline values: CDR1 SNHLY, CDR2 FYNNEI. The CDR3 totals 13 residues. CDR3 in DNA: TGTGCCAGCAGTGAACAGGCGAGTCAGCCCCAGCATTTT. Its translation: CASSEQASQPQHF.

The V and J genes are TRBV28 and TRBJ2-7; TRBD2 matches 8 bases. Germline CDR1 MDHEN, CDR2 SYDVKM. J gave up 1 base and V 6 bases, and 8 bases lay outside the gene matches. CDR3 length equals 15 residues. The CDR3 DNA follows: TGTGCCAGCAGCACGCTGGGCGGGAGGTCCTACGAGCAGTACTTC. Its protein is CASSTLGGRSYEQYF.

V is TRBV30 and J is TRBJ2-1; D is possibly TRBD2 (6 bases). Germline CDR1 reads GTSNPN; CDR2 reads SVGIG (reference sequence). V was cut by 3 bases and J by 4 bases, with 10 bases left in between. This CDR3 is built from 13 residues. The CDR3 nucleotides are TGTGCCTGGAGGTCGGGGGTGTACAATGAGCAGTTCTTC. Amino acid sequence: CAWRSGVYNEQFF.

V usage is TRBV29-1 and J usage is TRBJ2-5, with D maybe TRBD2 (6 bases). The CDR3 loop spans 12 amino acids. Germline CDR1 SQVTM, CDR2 ANQGSEA. Trimming shortened V by 6 bases and J by 4 bases, and 12 bases separated the two germline ends. DNA of the CDR3: TGCAGCGTCACGGGACTGGGAGAGACCCAGTACTTC. Translation gives CSVTGLGETQYF.

This clone was observed once. The rearrangement joins TRBV7-2 to TRBJ2-2; 7 bases agree with TRBD2. This CDR3 region has 16 residues. Germline lookup yields CDR1 SGHTA and CDR2 FQGNSA. Losses at the gene ends were 2 bases for V and 6 bases for J; bases not matched to a gene: 9. CDR3 sequence (DNA): TGTGCCAGCAGCTTAAGTTACGCGGGAGTTCCCGGGGAGCTGTTTTTT. Translation gives CASSLSYAGVPGELFF.

This chain joins TRBV9 and TRBJ2-3, with 8 bases identical to TRBD2. With 1 base clipped from V and 3 bases from J, the junction kept 7 bases outside the gene matches. The CDR3 has 16 residues. CDR1 and CDR2 from the germline V gene are SGDLS and YYNGEE. CDR3 nucleotide sequence: TGTGCCAGCAGCGTAAGCAGCGGGAGTGGTACAGATACGCAGTATTTT. Translated: CASSVSSGSGTDTQYF.

J is TRBJ1-6 and V is TRBV7-3, with D unclear. The germline V gene encodes CDR1 SGHTA and CDR2 FQGTGA. V was shortened by 2 bases and J by 6 bases, with 8 bases between the two germline ends. The CDR3 spans 14 residues. In DNA form, the CDR3 reads TGTGCCAGCAGCTTAGATGGCAGTAATTCACCCCTCCACTTT. It codes for CASSLDGSNSPLHF.